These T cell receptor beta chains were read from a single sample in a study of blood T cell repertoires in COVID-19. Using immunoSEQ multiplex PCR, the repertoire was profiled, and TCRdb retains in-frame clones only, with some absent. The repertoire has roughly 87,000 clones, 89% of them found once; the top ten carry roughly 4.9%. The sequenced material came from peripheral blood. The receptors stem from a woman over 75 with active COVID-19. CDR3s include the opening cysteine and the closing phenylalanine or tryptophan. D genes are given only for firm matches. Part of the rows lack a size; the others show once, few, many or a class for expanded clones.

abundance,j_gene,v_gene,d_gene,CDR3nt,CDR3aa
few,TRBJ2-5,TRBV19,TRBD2,TGTGCCAGTAGTATAGGGACTAGCGGGAGTGAGACCCAGTACTTC,CASSIGTSGSETQYF
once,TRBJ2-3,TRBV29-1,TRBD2,TGCAGCGTCCAAACTAGCGGGAGGGGCACAGATACGCAGTATTTT,CSVQTSGRGTDTQYF
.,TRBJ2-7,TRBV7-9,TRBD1,TGTGCCAGCAGCGGGGACAGGCTTTCATCCTACGAGCAGTACTTC,CASSGDRLSSYEQYF
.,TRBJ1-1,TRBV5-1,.,TGCGCCAGCAGCTTCGCTGAGGTGGGCACTGAAGCTTTCTTT,CASSFAEVGTEAFF
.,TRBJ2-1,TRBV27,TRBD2,TGTGCCAGCACACAGACTAGCGGGAGTGTATCCTACAATGAGCAGTTCTTC,CASTQTSGSVSYNEQFF
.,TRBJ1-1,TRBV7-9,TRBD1,TGTGCCAGCAGCAAGACAGGGGACACTGAAGCTTTCTTT,CASSKTGDTEAFF
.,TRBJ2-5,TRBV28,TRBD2,TGTGCCAGCAGCGAGGGCGGGACTAGCTGGGAGACCCAGTACTTC,CASSEGGTSWETQYF
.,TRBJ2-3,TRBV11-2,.,TGTGCCAGCAGCTTAGGACTAGAAGATACGCAGTATTTT,CASSLGLEDTQYF
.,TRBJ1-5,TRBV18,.,TGTGCCAGCTCACCACCACTCCACGCGGGCAATCAGCCCCAGCATTTT,CASSPPLHAGNQPQHF
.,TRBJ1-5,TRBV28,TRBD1,TGTGCCAGCAGTGGGGGACAGGCGGCTGGCAATCAGCCCCAGCATTTT,CASSGGQAAGNQPQHF
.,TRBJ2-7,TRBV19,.,TGTGCCAGTAGTTTAAGCGTAGCCTACGAGCAGTACTTC,CASSLSVAYEQYF
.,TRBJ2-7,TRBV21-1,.,TGTGCCAGCCTAGACAGGGTGAAGCGGGAGCAGTACTTC,CASLDRVKREQYF
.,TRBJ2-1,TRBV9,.,TGTGCCAGCAGCGTACATAGCAGGGCCAGCTCCTACAATGAGCAGTTCTTC,CASSVHSRASSYNEQFF
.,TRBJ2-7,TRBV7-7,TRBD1,TGTGCTAGCAGCTTACCAGGGGGCAACGAGCAGTACTTC,CASSLPGGNEQYF
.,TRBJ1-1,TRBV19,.,TGTGCCAGTAGTCTCGAGACAGGCCCGGCTGAAGCTTTCTTT,CASSLETGPAEAFF
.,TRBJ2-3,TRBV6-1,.,TGTGCCAGCAGTGAAGGTCAGGGAACAGATACGCAGTATTTT,CASSEGQGTDTQYF
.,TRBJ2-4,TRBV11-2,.,TGTGCCAGCAGCTTAGGCGAACAGCTAGCCAAAAACATTCAGTACTTC,CASSLGEQLAKNIQYF
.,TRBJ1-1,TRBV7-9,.,TGTGCCAGCAACTTACAGTCAGTGAACACTGAAGCTTTCTTT,CASNLQSVNTEAFF
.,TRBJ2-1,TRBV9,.,TGTGCCAGCAGCCCCTACCCGAGCTCCTACAATGAGCAGTTCTTC,CASSPYPSSYNEQFF
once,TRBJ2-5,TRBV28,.,TGTGCCAGCACCCTTCGGGGACCCGGGGGACAGACCCAGTACTTC,CASTLRGPGGQTQYF
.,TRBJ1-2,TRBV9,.,TGTGCCAGCAGCGTAGGGTTCGCAGGGGCGTTGGGCTACACCTTC,CASSVGFAGALGYTF
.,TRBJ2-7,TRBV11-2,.,TGTGCCAGCAGCTCAGGGGTCCGTGCCGGCGAGCAGTACTTC,CASSSGVRAGEQYF
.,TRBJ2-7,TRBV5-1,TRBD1,TGCGCCAGCAGCGAGGGACAGGAAGGCCCCTACGAGCAGTACTTC,CASSEGQEGPYEQYF
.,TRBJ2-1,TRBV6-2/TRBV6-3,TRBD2,TGTGCCAGCAGTAGTCCCACCATAGCGGGAGGGGACAATGAGCAGTTCTTC,CASSSPTIAGGDNEQFF
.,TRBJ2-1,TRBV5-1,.,TGCGCCAGCAGCTTGGCCCGGCTAGGTGTCGAGCAGTTCTTC,CASSLARLGVEQFF
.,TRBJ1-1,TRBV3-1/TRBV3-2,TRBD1,TGTGCCAGCAGCCAAGAGGACAGGGGGCTTTGGAACACTGAAGCTTTCTTT,CASSQEDRGLWNTEAFF
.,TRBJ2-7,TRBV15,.,TGTGCCACCAGCAGAGATTCCCTACCGGGGGTGTACGAGCAGTACTTC,CATSRDSLPGVYEQYF
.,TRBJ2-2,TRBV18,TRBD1,TGTGCCAGCTCAGCCAAACGGACAGGGGAAGCCGGGGAGCTGTTTTTT,CASSAKRTGEAGELFF
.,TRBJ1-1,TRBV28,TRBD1,TGTGCCACTCTGGTGGGACAGCCGAACACTGAAGCTTTCTTT,CATLVGQPNTEAFF
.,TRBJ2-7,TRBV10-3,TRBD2,TGTGCCATCAGCCCCGGGACTAGCGGGAGCCCTTCGGCCGAGCAGTACTTC,CAISPGTSGSPSAEQYF
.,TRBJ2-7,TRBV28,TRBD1,TGTGCCAGCAGCTCCCCCGAGGACAGGGCGGGGTACGAGCAGTACTTC,CASSSPEDRAGYEQYF
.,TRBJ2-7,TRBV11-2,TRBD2,TGTGCCAGCAGCCCCGGGGGGACTAGTGGGGAGCAGTACTTC,CASSPGGTSGEQYF
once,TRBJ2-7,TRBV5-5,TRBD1,TGTGCCAGCAGCTCGGTCCCCGACAGGGGGGGCGAGCAGTACTTC,CASSSVPDRGGEQYF
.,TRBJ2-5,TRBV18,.,TGTGCCAGCTCACCGGGACACCTCGGGGAGACCCAGTACTTC,CASSPGHLGETQYF
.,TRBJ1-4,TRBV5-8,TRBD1,TGTGCCAGCAGCTTTTTGGGACAGGGGAAGGAAAAACTGTTTTTT,CASSFLGQGKEKLFF
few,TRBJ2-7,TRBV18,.,TGTGCCAGCTCACCGGAGGCGGGAAACCACGAGCAGTACTTC,CASSPEAGNHEQYF
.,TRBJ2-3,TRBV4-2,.,TGTGCCAGCAGCCAAGCCATAGGGGGATTGTCGGATACGCAGTATTTT,CASSQAIGGLSDTQYF
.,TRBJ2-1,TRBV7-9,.,TGTGCCAGCAGCTTATCCCTCAATGAGCAGTTCTTC,CASSLSLNEQFF
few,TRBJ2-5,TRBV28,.,TGTGCCAGCAGTCCGGGCCAAGAGACCCAGTACTTC,CASSPGQETQYF
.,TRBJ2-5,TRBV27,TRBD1,TGTGCCAGCAGTTTAATCGGGACAGGGGTCGGGGAGACCCAGTACTTC,CASSLIGTGVGETQYF
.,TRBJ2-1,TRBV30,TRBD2,TGTGCCTGGGGGACTAGCGGGAGCCTGTATTGGTTCTTC,CAWGTSGSLYWFF
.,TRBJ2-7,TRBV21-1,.,TGTGCCAGCACCGAACAGGGCTACGAGCAGTACTTC,CASTEQGYEQYF
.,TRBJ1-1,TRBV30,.,TGTGCCTGGAGTGTACTAGGGTACACTGAAGCTTTCTTT,CAWSVLGYTEAFF
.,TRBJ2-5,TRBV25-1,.,TGTGCCAGCAGGGAGGGGGAGACCCAGTACTTC,CASREGETQYF
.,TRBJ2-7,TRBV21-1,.,TGTGCCAGCAGCAAAGGGGACAAATCCTACGAGCAGTACTTC,CASSKGDKSYEQYF
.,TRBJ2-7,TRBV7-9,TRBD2,TGTGCCAGCAGCACAGGAACTGACGGGAGAACTCCGAGCGGGAGATCATACGAGCAGTACTTC,CASSTGTDGRTPSGRSYEQYF
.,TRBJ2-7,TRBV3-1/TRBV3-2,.,TGTGCCAGCAGCCAAGACACCATACTAGTGCCGTACTTC,CASSQDTILVPYF
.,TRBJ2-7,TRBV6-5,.,TGTGCCAGCAGGGGCAGAGTCCGAACCGAGCAGTACTTC,CASRGRVRTEQYF
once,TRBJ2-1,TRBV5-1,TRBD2,TGCGCCAGCAGCTTGGGGGCTAGCGGGACCAATGAGCAGTTCTTC,CASSLGASGTNEQFF
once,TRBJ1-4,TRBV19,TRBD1,TGTGCCAGTACCGACGGACAGGTGGCAACTAATGAAAAACTGTTTTTT,CASTDGQVATNEKLFF
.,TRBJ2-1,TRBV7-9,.,TGTGCCAGCAGTTTGGCAGGGATCTTATACAATGAGCAGTTCTTC,CASSLAGILYNEQFF
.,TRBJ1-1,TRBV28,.,TGTGCCAGCAGTTTATGGGACCGGGAGAGTGAAGCTTTCTTT,CASSLWDRESEAFF
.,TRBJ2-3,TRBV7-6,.,TGTGCCAGCAGCCCCGCAGTAGACAGGTCGAAGTATTTT,CASSPAVDRSKYF
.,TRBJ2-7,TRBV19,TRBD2,TGTGCCAGTAGTAAGGGCGGGAGCGAGCAGTACTTC,CASSKGGSEQYF
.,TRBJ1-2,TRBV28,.,TGTGCCAGCAGTTGGGAGGTCTATGGCTACACCTTC,CASSWEVYGYTF